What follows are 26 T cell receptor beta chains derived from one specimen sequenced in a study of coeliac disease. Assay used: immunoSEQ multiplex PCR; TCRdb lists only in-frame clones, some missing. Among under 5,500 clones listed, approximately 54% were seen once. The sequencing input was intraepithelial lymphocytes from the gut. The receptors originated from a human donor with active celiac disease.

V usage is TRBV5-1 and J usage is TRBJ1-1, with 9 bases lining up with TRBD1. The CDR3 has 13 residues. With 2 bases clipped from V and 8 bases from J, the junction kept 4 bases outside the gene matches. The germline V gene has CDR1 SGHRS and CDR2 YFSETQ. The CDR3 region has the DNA TGCGCCAGCAGCTTATTGGGACAGGGCGAAGCTTTCTTT. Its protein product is CASSLLGQGEAFF.

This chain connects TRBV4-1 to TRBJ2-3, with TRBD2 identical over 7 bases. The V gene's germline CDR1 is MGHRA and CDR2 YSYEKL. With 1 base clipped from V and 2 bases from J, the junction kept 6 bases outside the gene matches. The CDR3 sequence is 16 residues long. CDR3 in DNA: TGCGCCAGCAGCCAAGTTAGTGGGGACTACACAGATACGCAGTATTTT. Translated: CASSQVSGDYTDTQYF.

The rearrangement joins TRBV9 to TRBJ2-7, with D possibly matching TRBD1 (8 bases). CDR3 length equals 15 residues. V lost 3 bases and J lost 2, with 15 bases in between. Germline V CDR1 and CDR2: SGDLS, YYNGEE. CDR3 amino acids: CASSAGGQGTYEQYF. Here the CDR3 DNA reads TGTGCCAGCAGCGCGGGAGGACAGGGTACCTACGAGCAGTACTTC.

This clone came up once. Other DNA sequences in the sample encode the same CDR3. This CDR3 reads CATSRDNYNEQFF. The CDR3 DNA is TGTGCCACCAGTAGGGACAATTACAATGAGCAGTTCTTC. V and J are TRBV15 and TRBJ2-1; possible D gene TRBD1, 6 bases. The V gene's germline CDR1 is LNHNV and CDR2 YYDKDF (reference sequence). The germline V and J ends were trimmed by 6 bases and 4 bases, with 10 bases remaining between them. The CDR3 has 13 amino acids.

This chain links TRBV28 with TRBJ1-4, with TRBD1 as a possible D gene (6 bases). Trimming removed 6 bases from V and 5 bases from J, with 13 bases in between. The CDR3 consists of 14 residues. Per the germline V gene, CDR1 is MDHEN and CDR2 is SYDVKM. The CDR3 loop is CASSLRGENEKLFF. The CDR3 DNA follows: TGTGCCAGCAGCCTCAGGGGCGAGAATGAAAAACTGTTTTTT.

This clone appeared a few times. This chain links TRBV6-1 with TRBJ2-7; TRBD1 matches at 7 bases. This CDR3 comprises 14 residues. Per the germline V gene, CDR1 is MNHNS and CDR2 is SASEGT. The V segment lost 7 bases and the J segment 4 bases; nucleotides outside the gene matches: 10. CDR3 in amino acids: CASNPTDRAYEQYF. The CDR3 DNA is TGTGCCAGCAACCCAACCGACAGGGCATACGAGCAGTACTTC.

The CDR3 DNA reads TGTGCCAGCAGCTCGACAGGGGGCGGCTATGGCTACACCTTC. It is translated as CASSSTGGGYGYTF. The chain links TRBV7-9 to TRBJ1-2; 10 bases are shared with TRBD1. CDR1 and CDR2 (germline): SEHNR, FQNEAQ (reference sequence). The CDR3 sequence is 14 residues long. Trimming at V came to 4 bases and at J to 4 bases, leaving 3 bases not matched to a gene.

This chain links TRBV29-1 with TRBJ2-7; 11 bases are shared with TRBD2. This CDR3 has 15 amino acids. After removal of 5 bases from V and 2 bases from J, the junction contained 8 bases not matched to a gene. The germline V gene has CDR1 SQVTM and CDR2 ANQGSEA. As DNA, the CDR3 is TGCAGCGTTAAAAAAGGGACTAGCGGTCCCTACGAGCAGTACTTC. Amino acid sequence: CSVKKGTSGPYEQYF.

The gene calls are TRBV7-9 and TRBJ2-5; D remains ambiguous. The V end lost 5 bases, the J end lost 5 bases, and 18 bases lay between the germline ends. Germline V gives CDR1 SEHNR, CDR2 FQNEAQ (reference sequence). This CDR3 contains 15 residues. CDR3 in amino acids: CASSPPLESKETQYF. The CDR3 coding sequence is TGTGCCAGCAGCCCCCCCCTGGAGTCTAAGGAGACCCAGTACTTC.

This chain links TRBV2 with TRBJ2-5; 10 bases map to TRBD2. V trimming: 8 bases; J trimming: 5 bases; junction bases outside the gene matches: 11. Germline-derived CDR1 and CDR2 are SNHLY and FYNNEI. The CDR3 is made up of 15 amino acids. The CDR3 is CASSGTRLAGETQYF. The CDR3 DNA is TGTGCCAGCTCGGGTACCAGACTAGCGGGCGAGACCCAGTACTTC.

CDR3 sequence reads: CASSTLWSYNEQFF. The CDR3 nucleotides read TGTGCCAGCAGTACTCTCTGGTCCTACAATGAGCAGTTCTTC. The V call is TRBV27, the J call TRBJ2-1, with D hard to call. Between the trimmed V and J ends, which lost 5 bases and 1 base, there was a span of 9 bases. Germline V gene lookup returns CDR1 MNHEY and CDR2 SMNVEV (reference sequence). The CDR3 spans 14 residues.

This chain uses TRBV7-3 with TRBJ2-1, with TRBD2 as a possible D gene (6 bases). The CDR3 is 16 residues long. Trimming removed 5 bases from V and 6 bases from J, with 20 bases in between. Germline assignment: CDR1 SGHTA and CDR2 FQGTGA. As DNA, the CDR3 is TGTGCCAGCAGCGCGCCGTCCGTGGAGGGCCTCAATGAGCAGTTCTTC. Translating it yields CASSAPSVEGLNEQFF.

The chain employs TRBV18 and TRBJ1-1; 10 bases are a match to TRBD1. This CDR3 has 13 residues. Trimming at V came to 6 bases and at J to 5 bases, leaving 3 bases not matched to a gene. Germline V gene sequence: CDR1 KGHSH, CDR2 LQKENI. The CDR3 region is CASSTGGATEAFF. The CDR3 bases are TGTGCCAGCTCGACAGGGGGCGCGACTGAAGCTTTCTTT.

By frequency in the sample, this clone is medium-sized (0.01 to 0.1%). The CDR3, as DNA: TGTGCCAGCACCCCTGGGCAGGGGGCAGGGGAGCAGTACTTC. This translates into CASTPGQGAGEQYF. V usage is TRBV27 and J usage is TRBJ2-7; 8 nucleotides agree with TRBD1. This CDR3 is 14 amino acids long. Looked up from germline, CDR1 is MNHEY and CDR2 is SMNVEV (reference sequence). Trimming at V came to 7 bases and at J to 7 bases, leaving 12 bases not matched to a gene.

The CDR3 protein is CASSQRISEGINTEAFF. In nucleotides, the CDR3 is TGCGCCAGCAGCCAACGAATATCGGAGGGGATAAACACTGAAGCTTTCTTT. The chain employs TRBV4-3 and TRBJ1-1; D might be TRBD1 (5 bases). Germline lookup yields CDR1 LGHNA and CDR2 YSLEER. CDR3 size: 17 residues. V was trimmed by 2 bases and J by 2 bases, leaving 18 bases between them.

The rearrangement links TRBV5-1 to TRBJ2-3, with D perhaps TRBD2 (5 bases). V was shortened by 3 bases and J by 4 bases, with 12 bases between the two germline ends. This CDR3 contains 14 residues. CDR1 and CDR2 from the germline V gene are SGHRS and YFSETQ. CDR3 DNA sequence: TGCGCCAGCAGCTGGGAGATAAATGCAGATACGCAGTATTTT. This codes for CASSWEINADTQYF. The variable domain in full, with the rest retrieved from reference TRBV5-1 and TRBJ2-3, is KAGVTQTPRYLIKTRGQQVTLSCSPISGHRSVSWYQQTPGQGLQFLFEYFSETQRNKGNFPGRFSGRQFSNSRSEMNVSTLELGDSALYLCASSWEINADTQYFGPGTRLTVL.

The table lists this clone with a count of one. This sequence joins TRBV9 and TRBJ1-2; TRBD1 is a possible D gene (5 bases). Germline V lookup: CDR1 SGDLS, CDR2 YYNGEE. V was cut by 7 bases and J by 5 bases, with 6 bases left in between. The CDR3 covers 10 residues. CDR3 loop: CASRGYGYTF. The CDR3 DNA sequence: TGTGCCAGCCGGGGGTATGGCTACACCTTC.

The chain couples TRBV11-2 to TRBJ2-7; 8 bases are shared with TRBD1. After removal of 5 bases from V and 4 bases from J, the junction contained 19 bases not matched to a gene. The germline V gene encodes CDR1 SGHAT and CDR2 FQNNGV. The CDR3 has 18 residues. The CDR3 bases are TGTGCCAGCAGCCTCCTTCCGGGCAGGGGGCCGCCCCTGTACGAGCAGTACTTC. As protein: CASSLLPGRGPPLYEQYF.

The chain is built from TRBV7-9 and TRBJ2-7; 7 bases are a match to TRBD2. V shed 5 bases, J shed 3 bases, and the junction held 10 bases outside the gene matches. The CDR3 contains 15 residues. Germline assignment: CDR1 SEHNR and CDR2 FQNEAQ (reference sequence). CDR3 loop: CASSPWLSGIYEQYF. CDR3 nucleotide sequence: TGTGCCAGCAGCCCCTGGTTGAGCGGGATCTACGAGCAGTACTTC.

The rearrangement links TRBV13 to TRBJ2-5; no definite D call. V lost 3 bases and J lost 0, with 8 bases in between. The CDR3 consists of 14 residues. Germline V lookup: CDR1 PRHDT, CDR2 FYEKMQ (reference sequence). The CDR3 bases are TGTGCCAGCAGCTTGGGCCAGCACCAAGAGACCCAGTACTTC. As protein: CASSLGQHQETQYF.

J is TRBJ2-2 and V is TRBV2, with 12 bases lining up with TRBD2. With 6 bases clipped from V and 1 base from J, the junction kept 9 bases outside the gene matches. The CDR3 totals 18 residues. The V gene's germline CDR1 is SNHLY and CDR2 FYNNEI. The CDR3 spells CASSDGLAGLKNTGELFF. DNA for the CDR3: TGTGCCAGCAGCGACGGACTAGCGGGACTGAAGAACACCGGGGAGCTGTTTTTT. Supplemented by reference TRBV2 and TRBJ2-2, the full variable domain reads EPEVTQTPSHQVTQMGQEVILRCVPISNHLYFYWYRQILGQKVEFLVSFYNNEISEKSEIFDDQFSVERPDGSNFTLKIRSTKLEDSAMYFCASSDGLAGLKNTGELFFGEGSRLTVL.

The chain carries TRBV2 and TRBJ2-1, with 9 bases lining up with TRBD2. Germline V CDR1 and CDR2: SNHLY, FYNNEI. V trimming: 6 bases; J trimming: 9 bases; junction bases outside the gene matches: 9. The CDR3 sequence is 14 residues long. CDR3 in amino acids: CASSPSSGMGEQFF. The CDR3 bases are TGTGCCAGCAGCCCCTCTAGCGGGATGGGTGAGCAGTTCTTC.

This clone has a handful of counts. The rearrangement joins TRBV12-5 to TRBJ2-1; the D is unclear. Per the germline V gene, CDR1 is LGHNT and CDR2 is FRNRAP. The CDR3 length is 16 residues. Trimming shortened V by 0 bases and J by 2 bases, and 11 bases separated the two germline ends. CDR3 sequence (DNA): TGTGCTAGTGGTTTGGTCCCTAGTAGGACCTACAATGAGCAGTTCTTC. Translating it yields CASGLVPSRTYNEQFF.

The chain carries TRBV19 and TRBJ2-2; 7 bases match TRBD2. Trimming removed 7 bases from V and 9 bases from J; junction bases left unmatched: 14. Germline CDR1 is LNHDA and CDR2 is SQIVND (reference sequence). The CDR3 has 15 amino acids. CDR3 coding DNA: TGTGCCAGTACCATCCCGGGAGCGGGAAGACGGGAGCTGTTTTTT. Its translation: CASTIPGAGRRELFF.

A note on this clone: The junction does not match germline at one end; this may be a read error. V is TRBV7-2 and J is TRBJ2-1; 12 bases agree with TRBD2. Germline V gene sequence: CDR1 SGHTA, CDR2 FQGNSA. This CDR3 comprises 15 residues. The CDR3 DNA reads TGTGCCAGCAGCCGGACTAGCGGGATCTACAATGGGCAGTTCTTC. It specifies CASSRTSGIYNGQFF.

CDR3 DNA sequence: TGCGCCAGCAGCCAAGCCTGGGGGGGAAAACTGTTTTTT. Amino acid sequence: CASSQAWGGKLFF. This rearrangement joins TRBV4-3 to TRBJ1-4, with TRBD1 as a possible D gene (5 bases). CDR1 and CDR2 from the germline V gene are LGHNA and YSLEER. With 1 base removed from V and 10 bases from J, the gap between germline ends came to 10 bases. The CDR3 spans 13 residues.